Below, 22 T cell receptor beta chains from the same sample are listed, as sequenced in a study of blood T cell repertoires in COVID-19. Data came from immunoSEQ multiplex PCR; TCRdb stores just in-frame clones and leaves some out. The table shows 250,000 to 350,000 clones, with 92% occurring only once. The specimen was PBMCs or T cells enriched from blood (not recorded which). The receptors were sampled from a woman younger than 45 who had recovered from COVID-19.

V gene TRBV7-9 combines with J gene TRBJ2-7; possible D gene TRBD1, 5 bases. Germline values: CDR1 SEHNR, CDR2 FQNEAQ (reference sequence). The CDR3 runs 14 residues. The V end lost 5 bases, the J end lost 0 bases, and 11 bases lay between the germline ends. DNA for the CDR3: TGTGCCAGCAGCGAACAGGCTAACTCCTACGAGCAGTACTTC. It translates to CASSEQANSYEQYF.

This clone has only a few counts. The chain recombines TRBV28 with TRBJ1-5, with D possibly matching TRBD1 (5 bases). V dropped 10 bases and J dropped 4 bases, with 17 bases sitting between them. CDR1 is MDHEN and CDR2 is SYDVKM in the germline V gene. The CDR3 is 14 residues long. DNA for the CDR3: TGTGCCATCCGAACGGGGGGTAGAAATCAGCCCCAGCATTTT. This encodes CAIRTGGRNQPQHF.

J is TRBJ1-5 and V is TRBV20-1; unclear D gene. CDR3 size: 14 residues. The V gene's germline CDR1 is DFQATT and CDR2 SNEGSKA (reference sequence). With 3 bases removed from V and 3 bases from J, the gap between germline ends came to 12 bases. CDR3 residues: CSASPSLANQPQHF. DNA of the CDR3: TGCAGTGCTAGTCCTAGTCTTGCCAATCAGCCCCAGCATTTT.

The chain is built from TRBV18 and TRBJ1-1; TRBD1 aligns across 7 bases. The ends lost 8 bases at V and 5 bases at J; junction bases unmatched: 8. Germline CDR1 KGHSH, CDR2 LQKENI. There are 13 residues in the CDR3. The CDR3 DNA reads TGTGCCAGCACGCGACAGGGTTGGACTGAAGCTTTCTTT. Translation: CASTRQGWTEAFF.

The genes are TRBV29-1 and TRBJ2-2; D is perhaps TRBD1 (5 bases). V was trimmed by 4 bases and J by 8 bases, leaving 11 bases between them. CDR1 is SQVTM and CDR2 is ANQGSEA in the germline V gene. The CDR3 is 12 amino acids. CDR3 DNA sequence: TGCAGCGTTGTGGGGCAGGTTGGGGAGCTGTTTTTT. Translation: CSVVGQVGELFF.

The gene calls are TRBV19 and TRBJ2-6; the match to TRBD2 covers 7 bases. V was clipped by 3 bases and J by 4 bases; unmatched bases: 12. Germline assignment: CDR1 LNHDA and CDR2 SQIVND (reference sequence). The CDR3 extends over 18 amino acids. The CDR3 DNA reads TGTGCCAGTAGTATTACCCAGGGAGGGTCTGCCGGGGCCAACGTCCTGACTTTC. Translating it yields CASSITQGGSAGANVLTF.

This rearrangement joins TRBV7-8 to TRBJ2-3; 13 bases match TRBD2. Germline assignment: CDR1 SGHVS and CDR2 FQNEAQ. Trimming removed 4 bases from V and 5 bases from J; junction bases left unmatched: 6. The CDR3 totals 16 residues. The CDR3 bases are TGTGCCAGCAGCTCCAGGACTAGCGGGAGTGAAGATACGCAGTATTTT. This sequence encodes CASSSRTSGSEDTQYF.

The rearrangement joins TRBV5-1 to TRBJ2-1; D possibly corresponds to TRBD1 (6 bases). The CDR3 spans 15 residues. V gave up 4 bases and J gave up 0 bases, with 11 bases separating them. CDR1 SGHRS and CDR2 YFSETQ come from the germline V gene. The CDR3 DNA follows: TGCGCCAGCAGCCCCGGACAGAGCTCCTACAATGAGCAGTTCTTC. Amino acids: CASSPGQSSYNEQFF.

CDR3 DNA: TGTGCCAGCATTCGTCCATCCGGCCAAGAGACCCAGTACTTC. It yields the protein CASIRPSGQETQYF. The chain couples TRBV2 to TRBJ2-5; D ambiguous. Germline CDR1 SNHLY, CDR2 FYNNEI. V lost 7 bases to trimming and J lost 1 base, with 13 bases between them. CDR3 length equals 14 residues. The variable domain in full, completed from reference TRBV2 and TRBJ2-5, reads EPEVTQTPSHQVTQMGQEVILRCVPISNHLYFYWYRQILGQKVEFLVSFYNNEISEKSEIFDDQFSVERPDGSNFTLKIRSTKLEDSAMYFCASIRPSGQETQYFGPGTRLLVL.

This clone has a single count. This sequence joins TRBV3-1 (or the pseudogene TRBV3-2) and TRBJ2-1, with 7 bases fitting TRBD2. The CDR3 is 20 amino acids. Trimming removed 4 bases from V and 0 bases from J; junction bases left unmatched: 18. CDR1 is LGHDT and CDR2 is YNNKEL in the germline V gene (reference sequence). CDR3 DNA sequence: TGTGCCAGCAGCCGGGGACTAAACTTAGCCCGGTCCAGCTCCTACAATGAGCAGTTCTTC. Protein product: CASSRGLNLARSSSYNEQFF.

The gene calls are TRBV18 and TRBJ2-7, with D possibly matching TRBD1 (6 bases). Germline CDR1 KGHSH, CDR2 LQKENI. The V end was cut by 4 bases, the J end by 3 bases, with 7 bases between. This CDR3 region has 12 residues. The CDR3 DNA is TGTGCCAGCTCACAGGACAGCTACGAGCAGTACTTC. As protein: CASSQDSYEQYF.

The gene calls are TRBV18 and TRBJ1-3; 7 bases map to TRBD1. Germline CDR1 and CDR2: KGHSH and LQKENI. The CDR3 is 14 residues long. The trim removed 3 bases at V and 3 bases at J, leaving 2 bases unmatched. The CDR3 coding sequence is TGTGCCAGCTCACCCGACAGGGTTGGAAACACCATATATTTT. It translates to CASSPDRVGNTIYF.

The table lists this clone with a count of one. The rearrangement uses TRBV7-9 and TRBJ1-2; 9 bases line up with TRBD1. CDR1 is SEHNR and CDR2 is FQNEAQ in the germline V gene (reference sequence). The CDR3 runs to 15 residues. V lost 1 base, J lost 3 bases, and 3 bases stayed unmatched. The CDR3 spells CASSLGTGVYYGYTF. The CDR3 DNA follows: TGTGCCAGCAGCTTAGGGACAGGGGTATACTATGGCTACACCTTC.

V usage is TRBV19 and J usage is TRBJ1-5; D not certain. The germline CDR1 and CDR2 sequences are LNHDA and SQIVND (reference sequence). Trimming shortened V by 3 bases and J by 6 bases, and 18 bases separated the two germline ends. This CDR3 has 16 amino acids. The CDR3 sequence: CASSIPGGKRGQPQHF. The CDR3, as DNA: TGTGCCAGTAGTATCCCGGGAGGAAAACGTGGTCAGCCCCAGCATTTT. The full variable domain, completed using reference TRBV19 and TRBJ1-5, is DGGITQSPKYLFRKEGQNVTLSCEQNLNHDAMYWYRQDPGQGLRLIYYSQIVNDFQKGDIAEGYSVSREKKESFPLTVTSAQKNPTAFYLCASSIPGGKRGQPQHFGDGTRLSIL.

The chain recombines TRBV3-1 (or the pseudogene TRBV3-2) with TRBJ2-7; a weak D match, TRBD2 (7 bases). Trimming took 4 bases from V and 7 from J, leaving 20 bases between them. The germline gives CDR1 LGHDT, CDR2 YNNKEL (reference sequence). The CDR3 contains 15 residues. CDR3 loop: CASSPRGGSLGEQYF. The CDR3 DNA follows: TGTGCCAGCAGCCCGAGGGGGGGGAGCCTAGGGGAGCAGTACTTC.

The V and J genes are TRBV9 and TRBJ1-3; 9 bases agree with TRBD1. From germline, CDR1 is SGDLS and CDR2 YYNGEE. J gave up 2 bases and V 0 bases, and 6 bases lay outside the gene matches. There are 17 residues in the CDR3. CDR3 in DNA: TGTGCCAGCAGCGTAGGACAACAGGGGGCGGCTGGAAACACCATATATTTT. Translated, it gives CASSVGQQGAAGNTIYF.

V gene TRBV7-8 combines with J gene TRBJ1-2; no clear D. The germline V gene encodes CDR1 SGHVS and CDR2 FQNEAQ. V was shortened by 4 bases and J by 4 bases, with 10 bases between the two germline ends. The CDR3 runs 13 residues. As DNA, the CDR3 is TGTGCCAGCAGCTCCACACCGCTCTATGGCTACACCTTC. Translating it yields CASSSTPLYGYTF. Based on the CDR3 plus reference TRBV7-8 and TRBJ1-2, the full variable domain is GAGVSQSPRYKVAKRGQDVALRCDPISGHVSLFWYQQALGQGPEFLTYFQNEAQLDKSGLPSDRFFAERPEGSVSTLKIQRTQQEDSAVYLCASSSTPLYGYTFGSGTRLTVV.

The chain couples TRBV2 to TRBJ1-1; no clear D. CDR1 SNHLY and CDR2 FYNNEI come from the germline V gene. Trimming took off 6 bases at V and 3 bases at J, with 14 bases between the two ends. The CDR3 length is 14 residues. The CDR3 coding sequence is TGTGCCAGCAGGAGGACGGGAGGGTACACTGAAGCTTTCTTT. Translated, it gives CASRRTGGYTEAFF.

The chain uses TRBV7-2 and TRBJ2-7; tentative D call: TRBD1 (5 bases). V was clipped by 2 bases and J by 6 bases, with 14 bases between them. The CDR3 covers 14 residues. From germline, CDR1 is SGHTA and CDR2 FQGNSA. The CDR3 reads CASSLQSRVGEQYF. The CDR3 DNA follows: TGTGCCAGCAGCTTACAGTCCAGGGTAGGCGAGCAGTACTTC.

The rearrangement joins TRBV30 to TRBJ1-2; 8 nucleotides align to TRBD1. This CDR3 region has 17 residues. Trimming removed 3 bases from V and 1 base from J; junction bases left unmatched: 13. The germline CDR1 and CDR2 sequences are GTSNPN and SVGIG (reference sequence). CDR3 coding DNA: TGTGCCTGGAGACCAGGGGGTGTACAGGGGGTTAACTATGGCTACACCTTC. This sequence encodes CAWRPGGVQGVNYGYTF. The variable domain in full, with the rest retrieved from reference TRBV30 and TRBJ1-2, is SQTIHQWPATLVQPVGSPLSLECTVEGTSNPNLYWYRQAAGRGLQLLFYSVGIGQISSEVPQNLSASRPQDRQFILSSKKLLLSDSGFYLCAWRPGGVQGVNYGYTFGSGTRLTVV.

V usage is TRBV30 and J usage is TRBJ1-6, with a possible D match to TRBD1 (6 bases). Germline-derived CDR1 and CDR2 are GTSNPN and SVGIG (reference sequence). V shed 5 bases and J shed 7 bases, with 9 bases lying between them. This CDR3 is built from 12 residues. CDR3 in DNA: TGTGCCTGGCATGGGGGCAATTCACCCCTCCACTTT. Its translation is CAWHGGNSPLHF.

The J gene is TRBJ1-2, the V gene TRBV3-1 (or the pseudogene TRBV3-2), with D tentatively TRBD1 (5 bases). The CDR3 contains 13 residues. CDR1 and CDR2 (germline): LGHDT, YNNKEL (reference sequence). Trimming shortened V by 0 bases and J by 7 bases, and 9 bases separated the two germline ends. The CDR3: CASSQEGGTGYTF. In nucleotides, the CDR3 is TGTGCCAGCAGCCAAGAAGGAGGGACTGGCTACACCTTC.